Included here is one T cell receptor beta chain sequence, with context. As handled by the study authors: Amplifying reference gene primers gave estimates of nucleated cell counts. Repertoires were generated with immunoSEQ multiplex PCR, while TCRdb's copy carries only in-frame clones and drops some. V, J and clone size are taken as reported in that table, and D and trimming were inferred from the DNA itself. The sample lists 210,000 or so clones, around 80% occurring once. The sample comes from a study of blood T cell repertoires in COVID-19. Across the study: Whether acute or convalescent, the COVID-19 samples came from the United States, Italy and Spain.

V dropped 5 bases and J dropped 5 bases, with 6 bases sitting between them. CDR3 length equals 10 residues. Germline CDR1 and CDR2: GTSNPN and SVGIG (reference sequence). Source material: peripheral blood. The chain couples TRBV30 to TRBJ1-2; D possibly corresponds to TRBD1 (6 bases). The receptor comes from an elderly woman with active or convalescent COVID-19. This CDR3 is CAWGQYGYTF. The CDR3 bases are TGTGCCTGGGGACAGTATGGCTACACCTTC.